The 30 T cell receptor beta chains below come from one sample, sequenced in a study of human T cells and chemical hapten exposure. TCRdb fed the RACE reads into MiXCR, producing one record per CDR3 protein. Here the sample spans over 75,000 distinct CDR3 sequences, 6% to 9% being singletons. Time point defined: patch test 1, 2 weeks after DPC sensitization. Treatment denoted: therapeutic diphenylcyclopropenone sensitization with weekly scalp DPC. Specimen: whole blood, collected in connection with sensitization to the hapten diphenylcyclopropenone (DPC). All receptors come from a woman aged 25 to 39 with alopecia areata. Some clones in this sample may be carry-over from other donors' samples.

This clonotype was seen repeatedly, ten times or more. The CDR3 is CASSLSLTGELFF. CDR3 sequence (DNA): TGTGCCAGCAGTTTATCGCTCACCGGGGAGCTGTTTTTT. The chain combines TRBV27 with TRBJ2-2; D is undetermined. This CDR3 is built from 13 residues. V was pared by 0 bases and J by 4 bases, with 3 bases between. Germline values: CDR1 MNHEY, CDR2 SMNVEV (reference sequence).

This clonotype was recorded a few times. This chain joins TRBV7-7 and TRBJ2-5; D remains unclear. Germline lookup yields CDR1 SSHAT and CDR2 FNYEAQ (reference sequence). The CDR3 extends over 14 amino acids. The V end was cut by 4 bases, the J end by 5 bases, with 14 bases between. CDR3 in DNA: TGTGCCAGCAGCTCATCCGGGCTCGGGGAGACCCAGTACTTC. This codes for CASSSSGLGETQYF.

In this sample, this clonotype turned up a few times. The chain recombines TRBV5-1 with TRBJ1-1; D possibly corresponds to TRBD1 (5 bases). CDR1 SGHRS and CDR2 YFSETQ come from the germline V gene. V lost 0 bases to trimming and J lost 0 bases, with 9 bases between them. The CDR3 covers 15 residues. CDR3 loop: CASSLGLGVNTEAFF. DNA for the CDR3: TGCGCCAGCAGCTTGGGTCTGGGGGTGAACACTGAAGCTTTCTTT.

There are a few counts of this clonotype. The chain employs TRBV5-1 and TRBJ1-4; D is unresolved. V lost 0 bases, J lost 8 bases, and 14 bases lay in between. The CDR3 contains 15 residues. From germline, CDR1 is SGHRS and CDR2 YFSETQ. Here the CDR3 reads CASSLEGRVFEKLFF. CDR3 nucleotide sequence: TGCGCCAGCAGCTTGGAAGGGCGGGTGTTCGAAAAACTGTTTTTT.

This clonotype was observed at least ten times. The rearrangement joins TRBV6-5 to TRBJ2-2; D gene unclear. This CDR3 has 13 amino acids. V was clipped by 2 bases and J by 5 bases, with 6 bases between them. The germline gives CDR1 MNHEY, CDR2 SVGAGI. CDR3 nucleotides: TGTGCCAGCAGTTACGATGGAACCGGGGAGCTGTTTTTT. Translated: CASSYDGTGELFF.

V and J are TRBV12-3 or TRBV12-4 and TRBJ1-5, with TRBD1 as a possible D gene (5 bases). The CDR3 sequence is 12 residues long. As DNA, the CDR3 is TGTGTCGGGGCAGTATCAAATCAGCCCCAGCATTTT. Protein sequence: CVGAVSNQPQHF.

This clonotype was counted between two and nine times. V usage is TRBV7-2 and J usage is TRBJ1-3; weak D call: TRBD1 (6 bases). CDR1 is SGHTA, CDR2 FQGNSA, per germline. V lost 5 bases and J 2 bases, leaving 13 bases between the germline ends. The CDR3 is 15 residues long. The DNA of the CDR3 is TGTGCCAGCAGCACAAGACAGGCAACTGGAAACACCATATATTTT. Its protein product is CASSTRQATGNTIYF.

This clonotype was counted between two and nine times. The chain has TRBV23-1 and TRBJ1-4; tentatively, D is TRBD1 (5 bases). TRBV23-1 carries the ORF label, with uncertain function. Trimming left V 2 bases short and J 5 bases short, with 6 bases between. The CDR3 has 13 amino acids. CDR3 coding DNA: TGCGCCAGCAGTCAACAGGGAAATGAAAAACTGTTTTTT. Translating it yields CASSQQGNEKLFF.

This clonotype appeared many times. V is TRBV20-1 and J is TRBJ2-7, with D possibly matching TRBD2 (7 bases). V was pared by 6 bases and J by 4 bases, with 19 bases between. The CDR3 length is 14 residues. The germline CDR1 and CDR2 sequences are DFQATT and SNEGSKA (reference sequence). This CDR3 reads CSAMGGQNQYEQYF. In DNA, the CDR3 is TGCAGTGCCATGGGGGGGCAAAACCAATACGAGCAGTACTTC.

V and J are TRBV7-9 and TRBJ1-4, with TRBD1 matching over 7 bases. V shed 4 bases and J 7 bases; nucleotides not matched to a gene: 9. The CDR3 totals 15 residues. Germline CDR1 is SEHNR and CDR2 is FQNEAQ (reference sequence). The CDR3 sequence: CASSSDRVGGEKLFF. DNA of the CDR3: TGTGCCAGCAGCTCCGACAGGGTAGGAGGTGAAAAACTGTTTTTT.

There are many counts of this clonotype. The chain joins TRBV3-1 to TRBJ2-7; a weak D match, TRBD2 (6 bases). The CDR3 runs 15 residues. Trimming left V 0 bases short and J 0 bases short, with 9 bases between. Germline-derived CDR1 and CDR2 are LGHDT and YNNKEL (reference sequence). This CDR3 is CASSQDSGSSYEQYF. The CDR3 DNA follows: TGTGCCAGCAGCCAAGATTCCGGGAGCTCCTACGAGCAGTACTTC.

This clonotype was detected ten times or more. The chain links TRBV6-2 or TRBV6-3 to TRBJ2-7, with TRBD1 matching 10 bases. Germline loops: CDR1 MNHEY, CDR2 SVGEGT. V gave up 4 bases and J gave up 2 bases; unmatched junction bases: 5. This CDR3 is 15 amino acids long. CDR3 protein: CASSFSGTGAYEQYF. Here the CDR3 DNA reads TGTGCCAGCAGTTTCTCCGGGACAGGGGCCTACGAGCAGTACTTC.

The genes are TRBV29-1 and TRBJ2-7; 9 nucleotides align to TRBD1. CDR3 size: 12 residues. J was trimmed by 7 bases and V by 4 bases; bases with no gene match: 5. Germline-derived CDR1 and CDR2 are SQVTM and ANQGSEA. The chain's CDR3 is CSVGGQGTEQYF. In nucleotides, the CDR3 is TGCAGCGTTGGTGGACAGGGGACAGAGCAGTACTTC.

This clonotype was seen at least ten times. V is TRBV12-3 or TRBV12-4 and J is TRBJ1-1; D might be TRBD1 (5 bases). Trimming stripped 5 bases from V and 6 bases from J, with 13 bases between. The CDR3 sequence is 13 residues long. The CDR3 bases are TGTGCCAGCAGTCAGGGACCAGCCTCTGAAGCTTTCTTT. This gives the protein CASSQGPASEAFF.

This clonotype was found a few times. The chain combines TRBV7-8 with TRBJ1-1; 7 nucleotides line up with TRBD1. This CDR3 is 18 amino acids long. The trim removed 3 bases at V and 0 bases at J, leaving 13 bases unmatched. CDR1 and CDR2 from the germline V gene are SGHVS and FQNEAQ. CDR3 protein: CASSLGDSLSSLNTEAFF. CDR3 nucleotides: TGTGCCAGCAGCTTGGGGGACAGTTTAAGCTCCTTGAACACTGAAGCTTTCTTT.

About this clonotype itself: Just one base apart from a much larger clone, this may be a read error. This chain links TRBV24-1 with TRBJ2-1; TRBD2 agrees at 12 bases. The CDR3 sequence is 18 residues long. The germline CDR1 and CDR2 sequences are KGHDR and SFDVKD. The V and J ends lost 3 bases and 6 bases, in that order; junction bases with no gene match: 11. The CDR3 coding sequence is TGTGCCACCAGTGATGCTTCCCCTAAGACTAGCGGGGGCAATGAGCAGTTCTTC. It encodes CATSDASPKTSGGNEQFF.

The rearrangement links TRBV5-1 to TRBJ1-1; perhaps TRBD1 as D (5 bases). From germline, CDR1 is SGHRS and CDR2 YFSETQ. Trimming removed 0 bases from V and 6 bases from J, with 9 bases in between. CDR3 length: 13 amino acids. As DNA, the CDR3 is TGCGCCAGCAGCTTGGGGCAGGGCGCTGAAGCTTTCTTT. This sequence encodes CASSLGQGAEAFF.

The chain has TRBV12-3 or TRBV12-4 and TRBJ2-7, with D unresolved. The CDR3 has 12 residues. Trimming cost V 2 bases and J 5 bases, with 7 bases left between them. The CDR3 here is CASSLMEHEQYF. In DNA form, the CDR3 reads TGTGCCAGCAGTTTAATGGAGCACGAGCAGTACTTC.

V and J are TRBV5-6 and TRBJ2-2; tentative D call: TRBD2 (6 bases). The V and J ends lost 3 bases and 6 bases respectively, with 21 bases between them. Germline CDR1 reads SGHDT; CDR2 reads YYEEEE. The CDR3 covers 17 residues. The CDR3 here is CASSWGLGGVKAGELFF. The CDR3 DNA sequence: TGTGCCAGCAGCTGGGGCCTAGGAGGGGTTAAAGCCGGGGAGCTGTTTTTT.

This clonotype was observed a few times. The chain combines TRBV12-3 or TRBV12-4 with TRBJ2-1; 9 nucleotides match TRBD2. V lost 3 bases to trimming and J lost 6 bases; unmatched junction nucleotides: 6. The CDR3 contains 15 residues. CDR3 residues: CASSLVLAGRNEQFF. CDR3 in DNA: TGTGCCAGCAGTTTGGTACTAGCGGGTCGCAATGAGCAGTTCTTC.

This clonotype was detected only a few times. This rearrangement joins TRBV30 to TRBJ2-3; TRBD1 is a possible D gene (5 bases). The V gene lost 2 bases and the J gene lost 2 bases, with 11 bases spanning the gap. The CDR3 length is 14 residues. Germline assignment: CDR1 GTSNPN and CDR2 SVGIG (reference sequence). The CDR3 reads CAWSRSRATDTQYF. In DNA, the CDR3 is TGTGCCTGGAGTCGTTCCAGGGCCACAGATACGCAGTATTTT.

V gene TRBV10-3 combines with J gene TRBJ1-2; 7 bases match TRBD1. V was pared by 8 bases and J by 6 bases, with 9 bases of the junction left unmatched. This CDR3 is built from 13 residues. Germline-derived CDR1 and CDR2 are ENHRY and SYGVKD. The CDR3 loop is CAIGTDRVDGYTF. The CDR3, as DNA: TGTGCCATCGGGACAGACAGGGTGGATGGCTACACCTTC.

This clonotype was observed many times. J is TRBJ1-5 and V is TRBV7-6; possible D gene TRBD1, 5 bases. There are 18 residues in the CDR3. Germline V gives CDR1 SGHVS, CDR2 FNYEAQ. V lost 5 bases, J lost 0 bases, and 20 bases lay in between. The CDR3 region is CASSEDGDGFHSNQPQHF. CDR3 sequence (DNA): TGTGCCAGCAGCGAGGATGGGGACGGATTTCATAGCAATCAGCCCCAGCATTTT.

This clonotype has a count of ten or more. The genes are TRBV4-2 and TRBJ2-7, with D maybe TRBD2 (7 bases). Germline CDR1 is LGHNA and CDR2 is YNFKEQ. This CDR3 is built from 15 residues. The V gene lost 4 bases and the J gene lost 6 bases, with 19 bases spanning the gap. The CDR3 region is CASSPRGGGLSEQYF. CDR3 in DNA: TGTGCCAGCAGCCCCAGAGGGGGGGGCCTTTCCGAGCAGTACTTC.

This clonotype was detected many times. The rearrangement joins TRBV5-4 to TRBJ2-7; 11 bases are a match to TRBD2. Germline CDR1 is SGHNT and CDR2 is YYREEE (reference sequence). The CDR3 has 15 amino acids. After removal of 3 bases from V and 3 bases from J, the junction contained 5 bases not matched to a gene. Here the CDR3 reads CASSSGLAGLYEQYF. The CDR3 DNA is TGTGCCAGCAGCTCCGGACTAGCGGGTCTCTACGAGCAGTACTTC.

The sample holds a few counts of this clonotype. The chain is built from TRBV6-1 and TRBJ2-3; the D is unclear. The CDR3 is 14 residues long. The V end lost 3 bases, the J end lost 5 bases, and 12 bases lay between the germline ends. CDR1 and CDR2 from the germline V gene are MNHNS and SASEGT. This CDR3 reads CASSDNMVRDTQYF. CDR3 DNA sequence: TGTGCCAGCAGTGACAACATGGTCAGAGATACGCAGTATTTT.

About this clonotype: A much larger clone lies a single base off, so this may be a read error. The V and J genes are TRBV29-1 and TRBJ1-1; possibly TRBD1 for D (5 bases). The germline V gene has CDR1 SQVTM and CDR2 ANQGSEA. V was trimmed by 5 bases and J by 6 bases, leaving 16 bases between them. The CDR3 extends over 13 amino acids. CDR3 in DNA: TGCAGCGTTCACCGGGGGAGAGACCCTGAAGCTTTCTTT. It codes for CSVHRGRDPEAFF.

The sample holds a few counts of this clonotype. The chain combines TRBV12-3 or TRBV12-4 with TRBJ2-3; D is unresolved. CDR3 size: 14 residues. With 3 bases removed from V and 4 bases from J, the gap between germline ends came to 11 bases. In nucleotides, the CDR3 is TGTGCCAGCAGTTTCAGGCAGGCAGCAGATACGCAGTATTTT. The encoded protein is CASSFRQAADTQYF.

This clonotype came up many times. The CDR3 loop is CSAKDRGFPNQPQHF. For the CDR3, the DNA is TGCAGTGCTAAGGACAGGGGGTTTCCCAATCAGCCCCAGCATTTT. The rearrangement joins TRBV20-1 to TRBJ1-5; 10 nucleotides agree with TRBD1. This CDR3 is 15 amino acids long. Looked up from germline, CDR1 is DFQATT and CDR2 is SNEGSKA (reference sequence). Losses at the gene ends were 4 bases for V and 3 bases for J; bases not matched to a gene: 6.

Concerning this clonotype itself: A much larger clone lies a single base off, so this may be a read error. CDR3 sequence (DNA): TGCAGTGCCCGCCAGAGGGGATATAGCAATCAGCCCCAGCATTTT. It encodes CSARQRGYSNQPQHF. The chain has TRBV20-1 and TRBJ1-5, with D possibly TRBD1 on 5 matching bases. The CDR3 consists of 15 residues. Trimming took 6 bases from V and 0 from J, leaving 15 bases between them. CDR1 and CDR2 from the germline V gene are DFQATT and SNEGSKA (reference sequence).